The clone carrying this T cell receptor beta chain was found many times. The target antigen is unknown. These data come from a study of T-cell memory formation after mild COVID-19. TCRdb re-called the 5' RACE reads through MiXCR, storing one row per CDR3 protein. Of about 27,000 distinct CDR3 sequences listed, 7.4% are singletons. J gave up 6 bases and V 5 bases, and 11 bases lay outside the gene matches. The CDR3 contains 16 residues. The germline V gene encodes CDR1 SGHTA and CDR2 FQGTGA. Study-wide points: A subset of responding clones appeared in pre-infection memory, suggesting cross-reactive memory joined. Clonal second-wave expansions that peaked on day 37 had unconfirmed SARS-CoV-2 specificity. Clones that contracted from day 15 to 85 had balanced CD4/CD8; later expanders were CD4+ biased.

Sequencing was performed on PBMCs or a T cell subset sorted from them (not recorded which). This TCR derives from an adult woman who had mild COVID-19 (a few samples of this study predate the infection). Cell type and time point are not known. V usage is TRBV7-3 and J usage is TRBJ2-1, with 9 bases identical to TRBD1. Here the CDR3 reads CASSLMTGTGFNEQFF. CDR3 DNA: TGTGCCAGCAGCCTCATGACCGGGACAGGGTTCAATGAGCAGTTCTTC.